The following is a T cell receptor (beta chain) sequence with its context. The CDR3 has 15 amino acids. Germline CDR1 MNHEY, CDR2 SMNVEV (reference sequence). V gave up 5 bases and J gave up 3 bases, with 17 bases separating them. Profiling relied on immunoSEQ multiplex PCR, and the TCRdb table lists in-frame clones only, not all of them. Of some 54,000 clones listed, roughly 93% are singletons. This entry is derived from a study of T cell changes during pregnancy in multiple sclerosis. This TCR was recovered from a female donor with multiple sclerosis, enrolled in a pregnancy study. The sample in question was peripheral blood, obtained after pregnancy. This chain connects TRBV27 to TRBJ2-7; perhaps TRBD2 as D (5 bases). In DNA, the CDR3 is TGTGCCAGCAGTCCCCTCGCGAGGGCAAGCTACGAGCAGTACTTC. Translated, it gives CASSPLARASYEQYF.